These 4 T cell receptor beta chains were sequenced from one sample in a study of glioma-infiltrating T cells after dendritic cell vaccination. Assay used: immunoSEQ multiplex PCR; TCRdb lists only in-frame clones, some missing. The sample includes about 24,000 clones, under 90% of them seen just once. Time point given: after dendritic cell vaccination, including at tumor progression/relapse. The material was blood, obtained after dendritic cell vaccination. These receptors all come from a human donor with glioblastoma.

This clone occurred once. The V call is TRBV6-1, the J call TRBJ1-2; D is unresolved. Germline loops: CDR1 MNHNS, CDR2 SASEGT. This CDR3 region has 16 residues. Trimming left V 1 base short and J 4 bases short, with 16 bases between. The CDR3 region is CASSEVRPGRSYGYTF. For the CDR3, the DNA is TGTGCCAGCAGTGAAGTTCGCCCGGGGAGATCCTATGGCTACACCTTC.

V is TRBV5-6 and J is TRBJ2-7; 8 bases fit TRBD1. With V trimmed by 3 bases and J by 7 bases, 9 bases remained unmatched. This CDR3 spans 14 amino acids. CDR1 and CDR2 (germline): SGHDT, YYEEEE. CDR3 DNA sequence: TGTGCCAGCAGCTGGGACAGGAGGGCGGGGGAGCAGTACTTC. Translating it yields CASSWDRRAGEQYF.

The chain links TRBV10-3 to TRBJ1-2, with TRBD1 matching 7 bases. The germline V gene has CDR1 ENHRY and CDR2 SYGVKD. J lost 8 bases, V lost 6 bases, and 9 bases had no gene match. CDR3 length: 13 residues. The CDR3 reads CAIRQGFRRGYTF. Here the CDR3 DNA reads TGTGCCATCAGACAGGGGTTTAGGAGGGGCTACACCTTC.

This chain connects TRBV7-2 to TRBJ2-5; 12 nucleotides align to TRBD2. V dropped 5 bases and J dropped 4; count of bases not matched to a gene: 11. Per germline, CDR1 SGHTA and CDR2 FQGNSA. The length of the CDR3 is 17 residues. The chain's CDR3 is CASSIRLAGARGETQYF. The CDR3, as DNA: TGTGCCAGCAGCATACGACTAGCGGGGGCCAGGGGAGAGACCCAGTACTTC.